This record looks at one TCR beta chain sequence and its context. These data come from a study of cytomegalovirus exposure and HLA in healthy donors. PCR amplification relied on 60 Vbeta primers (plus 13 Jbeta primers). Sequenced by immunoSEQ multiplex PCR; TCRdb stores in-frame clones only, minus some. Altogether 99,000 or so clones are present, 78% being singletons, with the ten largest covering 1.3%. This sequence originates from a man aged 25-40 years in good health and CMV-seronegative. Specimen: PBMCs.

DNA of the CDR3: TGTGCCAGCAGCTCTCATGCCGGGACAGGGTACCAGGATGGCTACACCTTC. Residues: CASSSHAGTGYQDGYTF. The chain couples TRBV5-5 to TRBJ1-2; 9 bases match TRBD1. This CDR3 contains 17 residues. Germline V lookup: CDR1 SGHKS, CDR2 YYEKEE (reference sequence). The V gene end was trimmed by 3 bases and the J gene end by 6 bases; junction bases not matched to a gene: 15.